Each of the 21 T cell receptor beta chains below was sequenced from the same sample in a study of regulatory T cells in long-lasting Graves disease. Assembly of TCR beta libraries relied on iRepertoire HTBI primers together with Arm-PCR of CDR3 regions. MiXCR, applied by TCRdb to the multiplex PCR reads, yields one record per CDR3 protein. The sample shows 310,000 or so distinct CDR3 sequences, about 20% of them seen only once. Regarding time point: persistent/refractory GD, antithyroid drugs over 5 years with positive TRAb. Following extraction of RNA from PBMCs, that RNA was used to make the TCR library. The input for sequencing was peripheral blood mononuclear cells (PBMCs), taken when the disease was refractory, from a patient treated with antithyroid drugs. The receptors were sampled from a female donor with Graves disease.

In regard to this clonotype: A junction boundary mismatches the germline segment, possibly from a read error. The J gene is TRBJ2-5, the V gene TRBV30; perhaps TRBD2 as D (7 bases). The J call could be wrong; TRBJ2-1 is a better fit for the DNA end. Germline V lookup: CDR1 GTSNPN, CDR2 SVGIG (reference sequence). The CDR3 extends over 17 amino acids. In DNA, the CDR3 is TGTGCCTGGAGTGGATTCAGCGCGGGGGCTCTCTACAAGGAGCAGTTCTTC. This translates into CAWSGFSAGALYKEQFF.

This clonotype appeared many times. CDR3 loop: CASSPPPMGSSYEQYF. In DNA, the CDR3 is TGTGCCAGCAGTCCCCCCCCTATGGGAAGCTCCTACGAGCAGTACTTC. This sequence joins TRBV12-3 or TRBV12-4 and TRBJ2-7; D gene ambiguous. The CDR3 consists of 16 residues. V lost 5 bases and J lost 0, with 17 bases in between.

This clonotype turned up a few times. The chain carries TRBV7-8 and TRBJ2-3, with D unresolved. V dropped 0 bases and J dropped 6 bases, with 16 bases sitting between them. Germline values: CDR1 SGHVS, CDR2 FQNEAQ. The CDR3 sequence is 16 residues long. The CDR3 reads CASSLASSALRDTQYF. CDR3 nucleotides: TGTGCCAGCAGCTTAGCTAGCTCTGCTCTTAGGGATACGCAGTATTTT. Using reference TRBV7-8 and TRBJ2-3 for the parts outside the CDR3, the full variable domain is GAGVSQSPRYKVAKRGQDVALRCDPISGHVSLFWYQQALGQGPEFLTYFQNEAQLDKSGLPSDRFFAERPEGSVSTLKIQRTQQEDSAVYLCASSLASSALRDTQYFGPGTRLTVL.

This sequence joins TRBV29-1 and TRBJ1-1; the D gene is possibly TRBD1 (6 bases). V lost 0 bases and J lost 4, with 21 bases in between. This CDR3 is 17 amino acids long. CDR1 and CDR2 from the germline V gene are SQVTM and ANQGSEA. Written as DNA, the CDR3 is TGCAGCGTTGAAGAAACTCCGGGACACAAGGGGGGCACTGAAGCTTTCTTT. Protein product: CSVEETPGHKGGTEAFF. The full variable domain, in which reference TRBV29-1 and TRBJ1-1 provide the parts outside the CDR3, is SAVISQKPSRDICQRGTSLTIQCQVDSQVTMMFWYRQQPGQSLTLIATANQGSEATYESGFVIDKFPISRPNLTFSTLTVSNMSPEDSSIYLCSVEETPGHKGGTEAFFGQGTRLTVV.

This clonotype was seen a handful of times. The rearrangement links TRBV5-1 to TRBJ1-3; TRBD1 is a possible D gene (5 bases). Germline-derived CDR1 and CDR2 are SGHRS and YFSETQ. The CDR3 runs 14 residues. Trimming left V 0 bases short and J 4 bases short, with 8 bases between. The CDR3 loop is CASSLEGVGNTIYF. The CDR3 DNA is TGCGCCAGCAGCTTGGAAGGGGTCGGAAACACCATATATTTT. The whole variable domain, filled in from reference TRBV5-1 and TRBJ1-3, reads KAGVTQTPRYLIKTRGQQVTLSCSPISGHRSVSWYQQTPGQGLQFLFEYFSETQRNKGNFPGRFSGRQFSNSRSEMNVSTLELGDSALYLCASSLEGVGNTIYFGEGSWLTVV.

This chain connects TRBV20-1 to TRBJ1-5; D is undetermined. CDR3 length: 17 residues. The V gene lost 1 base and the J gene lost 0 bases, with 16 bases spanning the gap. Germline CDR1 reads DFQATT; CDR2 reads SNEGSKA (reference sequence). CDR3 loop: CSARVGGIGLSNQPQHF. The CDR3 nucleotides read TGCAGTGCTAGAGTGGGAGGAATTGGGCTTAGCAATCAGCCCCAGCATTTT.

This clonotype appeared a few times. The chain's CDR3 is CASSRNNRDGTIYF. In DNA form, the CDR3 reads TGTGCCAGCTCACGGAATAACAGGGACGGCACCATATATTTT. The V gene is TRBV18, the J gene TRBJ1-3; D may be TRBD1 (6 bases). V was cut by 4 bases and J by 9 bases, with 16 bases left in between. The germline gives CDR1 KGHSH, CDR2 LQKENI. The CDR3 covers 14 residues.

The V and J genes are TRBV25-1 and TRBJ1-5; D gene unclear. CDR3 length: 14 residues. CDR1 and CDR2 from the germline V gene are MGHDK and SYGVNS. V shed 5 bases and J shed 4 bases, with 12 bases lying between them. The CDR3 region is CASSPDKVNQPQHF. The CDR3 DNA follows: TGTGCCAGCAGTCCAGACAAGGTGAATCAGCCCCAGCATTTT. Together with reference TRBV25-1 and TRBJ1-5, the CDR3 gives the full variable domain: EADIYQTPRYLVIGTGKKITLECSQTMGHDKMYWYQQDPGMELHLIHYSYGVNSTEKGDLSSESTVSRIRTEHFPLTLESARPSHTSQYLCASSPDKVNQPQHFGDGTRLSIL.

The chain employs TRBV5-1 and TRBJ2-5, with D possibly being TRBD1 (6 bases). The CDR3 is made up of 19 amino acids. Trimming took off 5 bases at V and 5 bases at J, with 31 bases between the two ends. In germline, CDR1 is SGHRS, CDR2 YFSETQ. CDR3: CASRFEVVKTGSWWETQYF. The CDR3 DNA sequence: TGCGCCAGCAGGTTCGAAGTGGTAAAGACAGGCTCGTGGTGGGAGACCCAGTACTTC. Full variable domain (rest looked up from reference TRBV5-1 and TRBJ2-5): KAGVTQTPRYLIKTRGQQVTLSCSPISGHRSVSWYQQTPGQGLQFLFEYFSETQRNKGNFPGRFSGRQFSNSRSEMNVSTLELGDSALYLCASRFEVVKTGSWWETQYFGPGTRLLVL.

This clonotype appeared many times. CDR3: CASSLGPLASEEQYF. CDR3 in DNA: TGTGCCAGCAGCTTAGGGCCCCTTGCGTCTGAAGAGCAGTACTTC. The chain has TRBV7-2 and TRBJ2-7, with D unresolved. Germline V gives CDR1 SGHTA, CDR2 FQGNSA. This CDR3 is 15 amino acids long. Trimming cost V 1 base and J 7 bases, with 17 bases left between them.

The chain combines TRBV19 with TRBJ1-1; the match to TRBD1 covers 7 bases. The J segment lost 3 bases and the V segment lost 7 bases, leaving 11 bases of the junction unmatched. Germline V CDR1 and CDR2: LNHDA, SQIVND (reference sequence). This CDR3 has 15 amino acids. The CDR3 nucleotides read TGTGCCAGTAATTTACGGACAGGTGGGGACACTGAAGCTTTCTTT. Protein product: CASNLRTGGDTEAFF. Full variable domain (outside the CDR3, taken from reference TRBV19 and TRBJ1-1): DGGITQSPKYLFRKEGQNVTLSCEQNLNHDAMYWYRQDPGQGLRLIYYSQIVNDFQKGDIAEGYSVSREKKESFPLTVTSAQKNPTAFYLCASNLRTGGDTEAFFGQGTRLTVV.

A remark on this clonotype: It may be a read error: a sequence one base away is much more abundant. V and J are TRBV7-2 and TRBJ1-4; a possible D gene is TRBD1 (5 bases). CDR3 length: 15 amino acids. V lost 8 bases and J lost 5, with 18 bases in between. Germline-derived CDR1 and CDR2 are SGHTA and FQGNSA. CDR3 protein: CASGSDGGRNEKLFF. The CDR3 DNA sequence: TGTGCCAGCGGCTCTGACGGGGGGAGGAATGAAAAACTGTTTTTT.

The rearrangement links TRBV7-9 to TRBJ1-1; D perhaps matches TRBD1 (5 bases). CDR3 length: 13 residues. CDR1 SEHNR and CDR2 FQNEAQ come from the germline V gene (reference sequence). Trimming took off 5 bases at V and 4 bases at J, with 11 bases between the two ends. The chain's CDR3 is CASSTGRSTEAFF. CDR3 in DNA: TGTGCCAGCAGCACGGGACGTTCCACTGAAGCTTTCTTT.

This clonotype was recorded a few times. The chain uses TRBV19 and TRBJ2-4, with TRBD1 as a possible D gene (6 bases). The J call is in doubt because the DNA end fits TRBJ1-2 better. CDR3 length: 12 residues. CDR1 LNHDA and CDR2 SQIVND come from the germline V gene (reference sequence). DNA of the CDR3: TGTGCCAGTTACGAAGGGGGTGGTGGCTACACCTTC. It codes for CASYEGGGGYTF.

J is TRBJ2-7 and V is TRBV10-3; possible D gene TRBD2, 6 bases. V was clipped by 3 bases and J by 4 bases, with 16 bases between them. CDR3 length: 15 residues. Germline V lookup: CDR1 ENHRY, CDR2 SYGVKD. CDR3: CAISDPGDPEYEQYF. In DNA form, the CDR3 reads TGTGCCATCAGTGACCCGGGGGACCCCGAGTACGAGCAGTACTTC.

For this clonotype: This likely reflects a read error, since a far larger clone is one base away. This chain joins TRBV25-1 and TRBJ1-2, with D possibly matching TRBD1 (5 bases). The CDR3 totals 11 residues. Germline assignment: CDR1 MGHDK and CDR2 SYGVNS. The germline V and J ends were trimmed by 4 bases and 8 bases, with 8 bases remaining between them. The CDR3 loop reads CASSAGFGYTF. CDR3 bases: TGTGCCAGCAGTGCAGGGTTCGGCTACACCTTC.

This clonotype has a count of ten or more. The chain uses TRBV29-1 and TRBJ1-2; D ambiguous. This CDR3 contains 12 residues. Germline assignment: CDR1 SQVTM and CDR2 ANQGSEA. V dropped 5 bases and J dropped 3 bases, with 10 bases sitting between them. CDR3 sequence: CSVSSSDYGYTF. As DNA, the CDR3 is TGCAGCGTTTCAAGTTCTGACTATGGCTACACCTTC. Variable domain in full (rest from reference TRBV29-1 and TRBJ1-2): SAVISQKPSRDICQRGTSLTIQCQVDSQVTMMFWYRQQPGQSLTLIATANQGSEATYESGFVIDKFPISRPNLTFSTLTVSNMSPEDSSIYLCSVSSSDYGYTFGSGTRLTVV.

The chain is built from TRBV7-2 and TRBJ2-7, with TRBD2 matching over 11 bases. The CDR3 loop spans 16 amino acids. Unmatched junction bases numbered 8, after V lost 5 bases and J lost 2 bases. The V gene's germline CDR1 is SGHTA and CDR2 FQGNSA. CDR3 bases: TGTGCCAGCAGCAGCGGACTAGCGGGCCTTACCTACGAGCAGTACTTC. This sequence encodes CASSSGLAGLTYEQYF.

The V gene is TRBV28, the J gene TRBJ2-3, with D tentatively TRBD1 or TRBD2 (5 bases each). The germline V and J ends were trimmed by 7 bases and 3 bases, with 14 bases remaining between them. CDR1 is MDHEN and CDR2 is SYDVKM in the germline V gene. This CDR3 has 14 residues. The CDR3 DNA reads TGTGCCAGCAATGGGGGAGCACGGACAGATACGCAGTATTTT. It encodes CASNGGARTDTQYF.

This clonotype came up once. A much larger clone sits a single nucleotide away, making a read error possible. This chain connects TRBV29-1 to TRBJ1-1, with D perhaps TRBD1 (6 bases). There are 16 residues in the CDR3. Trimming stripped 7 bases from V and 5 bases from J, with 26 bases between. Germline V gives CDR1 SQVTM, CDR2 ANQGSEA. The CDR3 is CSARDSRGSGATEAFF. The CDR3 DNA reads as TGCAGCGCCCGTGATAGCCGGGGATCGGGGGCAACTGAAGCTTTCTTT.

This clonotype was counted ten times or more. This chain connects TRBV12-3 or TRBV12-4 to TRBJ1-2, with D possibly TRBD1 on 6 matching bases. Trimming removed 6 bases at V and 5 bases at J, with 19 bases between. This CDR3 contains 15 residues. The DNA of the CDR3 is TGTGCCAGCAGCCCCGAGGGAGGACAGCTATATGGCTACACCTTC. It is translated as CASSPEGGQLYGYTF.